These T cell receptor beta chains were read from a single sample in a study of a mutant IDH1 vaccine in newly diagnosed glioma. Generated by immunoSEQ multiplex PCR, the TCRdb table keeps only in-frame clones and is missing some. Among roughly 52,000 clones listed, around 80% were seen once. The antigens of these receptors remain unknown. The source material was PBMCs, sampled from a glioma patient whose treatment included an IDH1 peptide vaccine. These receptors came from a man aged 40-49 years with glioma. CDR3s include the opening cysteine and the closing phenylalanine or tryptophan. D genes are given only for firm matches. Clone size is given for some rows only: seen once, a few or many times, or a class if the clone is expanded.

abundance: -; d_gene: -; j_gene: TRBJ1-2; v_gene: TRBV5-6; CDR3aa: CASSLVGGLGYTF; CDR3nt: TGTGCCAGCAGCTTGGTTGGGGGGCTCGGCTACACCTTC
abundance: -; d_gene: -; j_gene: TRBJ2-7; v_gene: TRBV6-5; CDR3aa: CASSYGQSFYEQYF; CDR3nt: TGTGCCAGCAGTTACGGACAGTCGTTCTACGAGCAGTACTTC
abundance: few; d_gene: -; j_gene: TRBJ2-7; v_gene: TRBV11-2; CDR3aa: CASSVTPNGLYEQYF; CDR3nt: TGTGCCAGCAGCGTTACGCCAAATGGGCTCTACGAGCAGTACTTC
abundance: once; d_gene: -; j_gene: TRBJ2-7; v_gene: TRBV11-2; CDR3aa: CASSLAGGSFYEQYF; CDR3nt: TGTGCCAGCAGCTTAGCTGGGGGGTCCTTCTACGAGCAGTACTTC
abundance: -; d_gene: -; j_gene: TRBJ1-2; v_gene: TRBV2; CDR3aa: CASSGDRGRYTF; CDR3nt: TGTGCCAGCAGTGGGGATAGGGGGAGGTACACCTTC
abundance: -; d_gene: TRBD1; j_gene: TRBJ2-7; v_gene: TRBV4-1; CDR3aa: CASSQAGTGSEQYF; CDR3nt: TGCGCCAGCAGCCAAGCCGGGACAGGGAGCGAGCAGTACTTC
abundance: few; d_gene: TRBD1; j_gene: TRBJ1-6; v_gene: TRBV14; CDR3aa: CASSPGTANSPLHF; CDR3nt: TGTGCCAGCAGCCCCGGGACAGCTAATTCACCCCTCCACTTT
abundance: -; d_gene: -; j_gene: TRBJ1-6; v_gene: TRBV5-4; CDR3aa: CASSWRGNSPLHF; CDR3nt: TGTGCCAGCAGCTGGAGGGGAAATTCACCCCTCCACTTT
abundance: once; d_gene: -; j_gene: TRBJ1-2; v_gene: TRBV5-1; CDR3aa: CASSLAGAPYGYTF; CDR3nt: TGCGCCAGCAGCTTGGCGGGGGCGCCCTATGGCTACACCTTC
abundance: -; d_gene: -; j_gene: TRBJ2-5; v_gene: TRBV5-1; CDR3aa: CASSLKDFSGTQYF; CDR3nt: TGCGCCAGCAGCTTAAAAGACTTTTCGGGGACCCAGTACTTC
abundance: -; d_gene: -; j_gene: TRBJ2-1; v_gene: TRBV18; CDR3aa: CASSPLGNEQFF; CDR3nt: TGTGCCAGCTCACCATTGGGCAATGAGCAGTTCTTC
abundance: few; d_gene: TRBD1; j_gene: TRBJ1-6; v_gene: TRBV5-6; CDR3aa: CASSRQGRAPLHF; CDR3nt: TGTGCCAGCAGCAGACAGGGGAGAGCACCCCTCCACTTT
abundance: -; d_gene: TRBD1; j_gene: TRBJ2-7; v_gene: TRBV9; CDR3aa: CASSLRQGAYEQYF; CDR3nt: TGTGCCAGCAGCTTAAGACAGGGCGCCTACGAGCAGTACTTC
abundance: -; d_gene: TRBD1; j_gene: TRBJ1-4; v_gene: TRBV30; CDR3aa: CAWNKGALPGYEKLFF; CDR3nt: TGTGCCTGGAACAAGGGGGCTCTTCCCGGATATGAAAAACTGTTTTTT
abundance: -; d_gene: TRBD1; j_gene: TRBJ2-1; v_gene: TRBV11-2; CDR3aa: CASSGRQGTSSYNEQFF; CDR3nt: TGTGCCAGCAGCGGCCGACAGGGCACAAGCTCCTACAATGAGCAGTTCTTC
abundance: -; d_gene: TRBD2; j_gene: TRBJ2-4; v_gene: TRBV5-1; CDR3aa: CASSLGGGDLNIQYF; CDR3nt: TGCGCCAGCAGCCTGGGCGGGGGGGACCTAAACATTCAGTACTTC
abundance: -; d_gene: -; j_gene: TRBJ1-2; v_gene: TRBV5-1; CDR3aa: CASSLGTPSGYGYTF; CDR3nt: TGCGCCAGCAGCTTGGGGACACCCTCGGGCTATGGCTACACCTTC
abundance: -; d_gene: TRBD2; j_gene: TRBJ2-5; v_gene: TRBV10-1; CDR3aa: CASSDGGGAEETQYF; CDR3nt: TGCGCCAGCAGTGATGGCGGGGGGGCAGAAGAGACCCAGTACTTC
abundance: -; d_gene: -; j_gene: TRBJ1-3; v_gene: TRBV30; CDR3aa: CAWSLGLGSGNTIYF; CDR3nt: TGTGCCTGGAGTCTGGGACTTGGGTCCGGGAACACCATATATTTT
abundance: -; d_gene: TRBD1; j_gene: TRBJ2-7; v_gene: TRBV6-1; CDR3aa: CASSLDRGLYEQYF; CDR3nt: TGTGCCAGCAGCCTGGACAGGGGACTCTACGAGCAGTACTTC
abundance: -; d_gene: TRBD1; j_gene: TRBJ2-2; v_gene: TRBV5-1; CDR3aa: CASSFITGATNTGELFF; CDR3nt: TGCGCCAGCAGCTTTATCACAGGGGCAACGAACACCGGGGAGCTGTTTTTT
abundance: -; d_gene: -; j_gene: TRBJ1-2; v_gene: TRBV6-1; CDR3aa: CASSERRDYGYTF; CDR3nt: TGTGCCAGCAGTGAACGCAGGGACTATGGCTACACCTTC
abundance: -; d_gene: -; j_gene: TRBJ2-5; v_gene: TRBV11-2; CDR3aa: CASSSQTKETQYF; CDR3nt: TGTGCCAGCAGCTCCCAGACAAAAGAGACCCAGTACTTC
abundance: -; d_gene: -; j_gene: TRBJ2-7; v_gene: TRBV9; CDR3aa: CASTLGPDPYEQYF; CDR3nt: TGTGCCAGCACCCTCGGGCCGGATCCTTACGAGCAGTACTTC
abundance: -; d_gene: -; j_gene: TRBJ1-2; v_gene: TRBV6-5; CDR3aa: CASSTGMGYGYTF; CDR3nt: TGTGCCAGCTCTACAGGGATGGGATATGGCTACACCTTC
abundance: few; d_gene: -; j_gene: TRBJ1-1; v_gene: TRBV30; CDR3aa: CAWSHGTEAFF; CDR3nt: TGTGCCTGGAGCCATGGTACTGAAGCTTTCTTT